Listed below are T cell receptor beta chains from one sample, sequenced in a study of T-cell memory formation after mild COVID-19. TCRdb re-derived calls from the 5' RACE reads in MiXCR, one entry per CDR3 protein. The repertoire holds about 260,000 distinct CDR3 sequences, around 15% seen once, with 22% in the top ten. Sequenced input: PBMCs or a T cell subset sorted from them (not recorded which). These TCRs come from a young man who had mild COVID-19 (a few samples of this study predate the infection). Cell type and time point are not known. Both conserved end residues are part of each CDR3. The D gene is left open where the match is weak. Not all rows give a size; the values are once, few, many and, for expanded clones, a class.

CDR3: CASSYRHSPLHF; DNA: TGTGCCAGCAGCTATCGGCATTCACCCCTCCACTTT; V: TRBV3-1; size: few; J: TRBJ1-6; D: NA
CDR3: CASSLRGGPPDTQYF; DNA: TGTGCCAGCAGCTTGAGGGGGGGCCCCCCAGATACGCAGTATTTT; V: TRBV7-2; size: many; J: TRBJ2-3; D: NA
CDR3: CASSQDWGRDYNEQFF; DNA: TGTGCCAGCAGCCAAGACTGGGGGCGGGACTACAATGAGCAGTTCTTC; V: TRBV3-1; size: NA; J: TRBJ2-1; D: NA
CDR3: CASSPTGGRTGELFF; DNA: TGCGCCAGCAGCCCGACAGGGGGCCGTACCGGGGAGCTGTTTTTT; V: TRBV4-1; size: NA; J: TRBJ2-2; D: TRBD1
CDR3: CAGSLGTTLSGANVLTF; DNA: TGTGCCGGCAGCTTAGGGACTACCCTCTCTGGGGCCAACGTCCTGACTTTC; V: TRBV7-3; size: few; J: TRBJ2-6; D: TRBD2
CDR3: CASRILMGGGHPSETQYF; DNA: TGTGCCAGCAGAATCCTAATGGGAGGGGGCCATCCGTCGGAGACCCAGTACTTC; V: TRBV12-3/TRBV12-4; size: NA; J: TRBJ2-5; D: NA
CDR3: CASSESPADRGDYEQYF; DNA: TGTGCCAGCAGTGAATCCCCGGCGGACAGGGGGGACTACGAGCAGTACTTC; V: TRBV25-1; size: NA; J: TRBJ2-7; D: TRBD1
CDR3: CSANRGTYNEQFF; DNA: TGCAGTGCTAACAGGGGTACCTACAATGAGCAGTTCTTC; V: TRBV20-1; size: NA; J: TRBJ2-1; D: TRBD1
CDR3: CASSPNGQGNTEAFF; DNA: TGTGCCAGCAGCCCTAATGGGCAGGGTAACACTGAAGCTTTCTTT; V: TRBV7-2; size: few; J: TRBJ1-1; D: NA
CDR3: CAWTSSGEQFF; DNA: TGTGCCTGGACAAGTTCGGGTGAGCAGTTCTTC; V: TRBV30; size: few; J: TRBJ2-1; D: NA
CDR3: CASRERSNQPQHF; DNA: TGTGCCAGCAGGGAGAGAAGCAATCAGCCCCAGCATTTT; V: TRBV12-3/TRBV12-4; size: many; J: TRBJ1-5; D: NA
CDR3: CASSLVLAGGRNEQFF; DNA: TGTGCCAGCAGCTTAGTCCTAGCGGGGGGACGGAATGAGCAGTTCTTC; V: TRBV11-2; size: NA; J: TRBJ2-1; D: TRBD2
CDR3: CASRIQGSTEAFF; DNA: TGTGCCAGCAGGATACAGGGGTCGACTGAAGCTTTCTTT; V: TRBV21-1; size: few; J: TRBJ1-1; D: NA
CDR3: CASSQDQDYYGYTF; DNA: TGCGCCAGCAGCCAAGATCAGGATTACTATGGCTACACCTTC; V: TRBV4-3; size: once; J: TRBJ1-2; D: NA
CDR3: CASSLADGSYEQYF; DNA: TGTGCCAGCAGTTTAGCAGACGGATCCTACGAGCAGTACTTC; V: TRBV12-3/TRBV12-4; size: NA; J: TRBJ2-7; D: NA
CDR3: CASSLAPRSLSTDTQYF; DNA: TGTGCCAGCAGCTTAGCCCCCCGGAGTCTTAGCACAGATACGCAGTATTTT; V: TRBV11-2; size: NA; J: TRBJ2-3; D: NA
CDR3: CASTQGGGELFF; DNA: TGTGCCAGCACCCAAGGGGGTGGGGAGCTGTTTTTT; V: TRBV12-3/TRBV12-4; size: few; J: TRBJ2-2; D: NA
CDR3: CASSVGRSGTQYF; DNA: TGTGCCAGCAGCGTGGGGCGGTCCGGAACCCAGTACTTC; V: TRBV7-2; size: many; J: TRBJ2-5; D: NA
CDR3: CASSVDGEPEKLFF; DNA: TGTGCCAGCAGCGTAGACGGAGAGCCTGAAAAACTGTTTTTT; V: TRBV9; size: many; J: TRBJ1-4; D: NA
CDR3: CASSVAGADTQYF; DNA: TGTGCCAGCAGCGTAGCTGGCGCAGATACGCAGTATTTT; V: TRBV7-2; size: NA; J: TRBJ2-3; D: NA
CDR3: CASSLVVRRTNNEQFF; DNA: TGTGCCAGCAGCTTAGTAGTGCGACGAACTAACAATGAGCAGTTCTTC; V: TRBV11-2; size: few; J: TRBJ2-1; D: NA
CDR3: CASSSRHRVDTEAFF; DNA: TGTGCCAGCAGCTCACGCCACAGGGTTGACACTGAAGCTTTCTTT; V: TRBV5-5; size: NA; J: TRBJ1-1; D: NA
CDR3: CASSQAGEEFF; DNA: TGTGCCAGCAGTCAAGCGGGGGAGGAGTTCTTC; V: TRBV7-2; size: NA; J: TRBJ2-1; D: TRBD2
CDR3: CASRDWDYGYTF; DNA: TGTGCCAGCAGGGACTGGGACTATGGCTACACCTTC; V: TRBV21-1; size: NA; J: TRBJ1-2; D: NA
CDR3: CASSHRDRRYEQYF; DNA: TGTGCCAGCTCCCACCGGGACCGACGTTACGAGCAGTACTTC; V: TRBV18; size: few; J: TRBJ2-7; D: NA
CDR3: CASDRGRSEAFF; DNA: TGTGCCAGCGACAGGGGGAGGTCTGAAGCTTTCTTT; V: TRBV19; size: NA; J: TRBJ1-1; D: TRBD1
CDR3: CASSDSTYNEQFF; DNA: TGCGCCAGCAGTGACAGTACATACAATGAGCAGTTCTTC; V: TRBV10-2; size: few; J: TRBJ2-1; D: NA
CDR3: CAWSGTGLRDTQYF; DNA: TGTGCCTGGAGTGGGACGGGCCTGCGGGATACGCAGTATTTT; V: TRBV30; size: few; J: TRBJ2-3; D: NA
CDR3: CASSADGTSCTQYF; DNA: TGTGCCAGCAGTGCGGACGGAACTTCTTGTACGCAGTATTTT; V: TRBV12-3/TRBV12-4; size: NA; J: TRBJ2-3; D: NA